One and the same sample provided the 18 T cell receptor beta chains below, sequenced in a study of blood T cell repertoires in COVID-19. Here immunoSEQ multiplex PCR was the method, and the copy in TCRdb shows in-frame clones only, minus some. The repertoire holds roughly 89,000 clones, about four fifths seen once, with around 16% in the top ten. Sample: peripheral blood. The receptors come from a woman at least 80 years old with acute or convalescent COVID-19.

CDR3 nucleotide sequence: TGTGCCAGCAGTCCCGAGACAGGCGTAAGCTCAGAGACCCAGTACTTC. Translation gives CASSPETGVSSETQYF. V and J are TRBV28 and TRBJ2-5; D perhaps matches TRBD1 (6 bases). The CDR3 is made up of 16 amino acids. V shed 5 bases and J shed 4 bases, with 20 bases lying between them. Germline V gene data show CDR1 as MDHEN and CDR2 as SYDVKM.

This clone appeared a single time. The chain combines TRBV7-2 with TRBJ2-3; D is ambiguous. Looked up from germline, CDR1 is SGHTA and CDR2 is FQGNSA. The CDR3 sequence is 12 residues long. V shed 4 bases and J shed 4 bases, with 6 bases lying between them. The CDR3 DNA sequence: TGTGCCAGCAGCTCCCCTCCAGATACGCAGTATTTT. Amino acids: CASSSPPDTQYF.

The rearrangement joins TRBV19 to TRBJ1-2; possible D gene TRBD1, 5 bases. The CDR3 covers 15 residues. Germline lookup yields CDR1 LNHDA and CDR2 SQIVND (reference sequence). Trimming removed 5 bases from V and 10 bases from J, with 23 bases in between. This CDR3 reads CASSGTGGSWWVYTF. DNA of the CDR3: TGTGCCAGTAGTGGAACTGGGGGGTCCTGGTGGGTCTACACCTTC.

The chain employs TRBV2 and TRBJ1-5, with a possible D match to TRBD1 (5 bases). This CDR3 is built from 14 residues. CDR1 SNHLY and CDR2 FYNNEI come from the germline V gene. Between the trimmed V and J ends, which lost 6 bases and 3 bases, there was a span of 12 bases. CDR3 coding DNA: TGTGCCAGCAGCACAGACAGTTACAATCAGCCCCAGCATTTT. It codes for CASSTDSYNQPQHF. Supplemented by reference TRBV2 and TRBJ1-5, the full variable domain reads EPEVTQTPSHQVTQMGQEVILRCVPISNHLYFYWYRQILGQKVEFLVSFYNNEISEKSEIFDDQFSVERPDGSNFTLKIRSTKLEDSAMYFCASSTDSYNQPQHFGDGTRLSIL.

This clone has a handful of counts. The gene calls are TRBV27 and TRBJ1-2; 9 positions agree with TRBD1. J gave up 10 bases and V 4 bases, and 13 bases lay outside the gene matches. The CDR3 runs 15 residues. The germline CDR1 and CDR2 sequences are MNHEY and SMNVEV (reference sequence). The CDR3 region is CASSSIRDRVGIYTF. The DNA of the CDR3 is TGTGCCAGCAGTTCGATCCGGGACAGGGTAGGAATCTACACCTTC.

This rearrangement joins TRBV7-9 to TRBJ1-2, with 9 bases that match TRBD1. Looked up from germline, CDR1 is SEHNR and CDR2 is FQNEAQ (reference sequence). The V segment lost 1 base and the J segment 6 bases; nucleotides outside the gene matches: 3. The CDR3 is 14 amino acids. DNA of the CDR3: TGTGCCAGCAGCTTAGTCGGGACAGGGAATGGCTACACCTTC. Translated: CASSLVGTGNGYTF.

This clone has a handful of counts. The V gene is TRBV9, the J gene TRBJ1-2; 8 bases map to TRBD1. This CDR3 contains 18 residues. J was trimmed by 8 bases and V by 1 base; bases with no gene match: 19. Germline values: CDR1 SGDLS, CDR2 YYNGEE. The CDR3 DNA follows: TGTGCCAGCAGCGTATCTATGGGTGGACTACAGGGGGAGGGAGGCTACACCTTC. Translated, it gives CASSVSMGGLQGEGGYTF.

J is TRBJ2-5 and V is TRBV6-4; 9 bases agree with TRBD2. V shed 5 bases and J 5 bases; nucleotides not matched to a gene: 15. Germline V gene data show CDR1 as MRHNA and CDR2 as SNTAGT. This CDR3 comprises 17 residues. The CDR3 DNA follows: TGTGCCAGCAGTCCCAGACTGGCGGGGGGGTCCCTGGAGACCCAGTACTTC. It translates to CASSPRLAGGSLETQYF.

This chain uses TRBV7-9 with TRBJ2-3; 7 bases line up with TRBD1. The trim removed 5 bases at V and 5 bases at J, leaving 10 bases unmatched. Germline-derived CDR1 and CDR2 are SEHNR and FQNEAQ (reference sequence). The CDR3 runs 15 residues. The CDR3 nucleotides are TGTGCCAGCAGCCCCGGGGACAGACTCATAGATACGCAGTATTTT. Translation: CASSPGDRLIDTQYF.

Written as DNA, the CDR3 is TGTGCCAGCAGTCTCCAGGGAATGTACAATCAGCCCCAGCATTTT. Translated, it gives CASSLQGMYNQPQHF. The V call is TRBV6-2 or TRBV6-3, the J call TRBJ1-5, with a possible D match to TRBD1 (5 bases). In germline, CDR1 is MNHEY, CDR2 SVGEGT. V lost 5 bases, J lost 3 bases, and 14 bases lay in between. CDR3 length equals 15 residues.

Here the CDR3 DNA reads TGTGCCAGCAGCCCGGACAGGGGCACAGATACGCAGTATTTT. It specifies CASSPDRGTDTQYF. V is TRBV5-8 and J is TRBJ2-3; the match to TRBD1 covers 8 bases. The CDR3 runs to 14 residues. CDR1 SGHTS and CDR2 YDEGEE come from the germline V gene. The junction had 2 bases not matched to a gene; V was cut back by 4 bases and J by 1 base.

This chain links TRBV27 with TRBJ1-5; D possibly corresponds to TRBD1 (6 bases). The CDR3 has 19 amino acids. In germline, CDR1 is MNHEY, CDR2 SMNVEV (reference sequence). V was shortened by 4 bases and J by 2 bases, with 24 bases between the two germline ends. The CDR3 DNA reads TGTGCCAGCAGTTCAACACTTGGGGCGGGGGCGCTTGGCAATCAGCCCCAGCATTTT. Translating gives CASSSTLGAGALGNQPQHF.

This chain joins TRBV2 and TRBJ2-3, with TRBD2 matching 8 bases. Germline V gene lookup returns CDR1 SNHLY and CDR2 FYNNEI. V was pared by 7 bases and J by 0 bases, with 3 bases of the junction left unmatched. CDR3 length: 14 amino acids. CDR3 in amino acids: CASTAGASTDTQYF. The CDR3 region has the DNA TGTGCCAGCACAGCGGGGGCTAGCACAGATACGCAGTATTTT.

The genes are TRBV3-1 (or the pseudogene TRBV3-2) and TRBJ1-1; D uncertain. This CDR3 has 13 amino acids. Trimming removed 1 base from V and 7 bases from J, with 10 bases in between. Germline values: CDR1 LGHDT, CDR2 YNNKEL (reference sequence). The CDR3 protein is CASSQVERSEAFF. CDR3 in DNA: TGTGCCAGCAGCCAAGTTGAAAGGAGTGAAGCTTTCTTT.

This clone was picked up one time. The chain employs TRBV3-1 (or the pseudogene TRBV3-2) and TRBJ1-1, with 8 bases aligning to TRBD1. The CDR3 sequence is 15 residues long. Germline V gene sequence: CDR1 LGHDT, CDR2 YNNKEL (reference sequence). With 1 base clipped from V and 1 base from J, the junction kept 2 bases outside the gene matches. The CDR3 bases are TGTGCCAGCAGCCAAGTCGGACAGGGGAACACTGAAGCTTTCTTT. Its translation is CASSQVGQGNTEAFF.

The chain joins TRBV9 to TRBJ2-2; D gene unclear. Between the trimmed V and J ends, which lost 0 bases and 4 bases, there was a span of 7 bases. Germline V gives CDR1 SGDLS, CDR2 YYNGEE. CDR3 length equals 14 residues. CDR3: CASSVGVSTGELFF. The CDR3 DNA follows: TGTGCCAGCAGCGTAGGAGTGAGCACCGGGGAGCTGTTTTTT.

The chain carries TRBV7-2 and TRBJ1-2; 11 nucleotides align to TRBD1. J gave up 5 bases and V 5 bases, and 10 bases lay outside the gene matches. CDR1 is SGHTA and CDR2 is FQGNSA in the germline V gene. The CDR3 runs 16 residues. The CDR3 reads CASSPRTGGLGYGYTF. Here the CDR3 DNA reads TGTGCCAGCAGCCCCAGGACAGGGGGCCTTGGGTATGGCTACACCTTC.

CDR3 sequence: CAWGTGGSNTGELFF. The DNA of the CDR3 is TGTGCCTGGGGGACAGGGGGGTCTAACACCGGGGAGCTGTTTTTT. The chain couples TRBV30 to TRBJ2-2; 11 positions agree with TRBD1. The V segment lost 5 bases and the J segment 2 bases; nucleotides outside the gene matches: 4. The CDR3 sequence is 15 residues long. Germline V gene data show CDR1 as GTSNPN and CDR2 as SVGIG (reference sequence).